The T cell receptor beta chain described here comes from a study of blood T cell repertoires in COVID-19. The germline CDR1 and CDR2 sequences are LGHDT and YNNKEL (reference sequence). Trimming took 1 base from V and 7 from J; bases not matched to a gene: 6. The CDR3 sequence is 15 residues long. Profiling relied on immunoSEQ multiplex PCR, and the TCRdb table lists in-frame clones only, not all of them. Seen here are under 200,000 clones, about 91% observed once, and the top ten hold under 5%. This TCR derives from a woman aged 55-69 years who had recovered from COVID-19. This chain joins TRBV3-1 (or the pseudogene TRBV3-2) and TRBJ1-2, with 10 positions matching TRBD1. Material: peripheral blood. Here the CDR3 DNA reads TGTGCCAGCAGCCAAGTCCTGACAGGGGGCGGTGGCTACACCTTC. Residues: CASSQVLTGGGGYTF.